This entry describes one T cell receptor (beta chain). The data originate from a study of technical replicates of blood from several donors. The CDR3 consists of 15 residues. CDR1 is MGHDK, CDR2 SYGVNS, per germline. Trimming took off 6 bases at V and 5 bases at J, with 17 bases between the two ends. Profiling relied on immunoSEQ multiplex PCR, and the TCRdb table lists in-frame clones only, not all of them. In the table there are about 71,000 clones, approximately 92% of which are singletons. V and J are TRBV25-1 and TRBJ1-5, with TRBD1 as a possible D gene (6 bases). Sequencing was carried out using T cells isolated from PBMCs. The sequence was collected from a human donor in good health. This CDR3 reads CASRPNNRDHQPQHF. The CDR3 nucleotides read TGTGCCAGCAGACCTAATAACAGGGATCATCAGCCCCAGCATTTT.